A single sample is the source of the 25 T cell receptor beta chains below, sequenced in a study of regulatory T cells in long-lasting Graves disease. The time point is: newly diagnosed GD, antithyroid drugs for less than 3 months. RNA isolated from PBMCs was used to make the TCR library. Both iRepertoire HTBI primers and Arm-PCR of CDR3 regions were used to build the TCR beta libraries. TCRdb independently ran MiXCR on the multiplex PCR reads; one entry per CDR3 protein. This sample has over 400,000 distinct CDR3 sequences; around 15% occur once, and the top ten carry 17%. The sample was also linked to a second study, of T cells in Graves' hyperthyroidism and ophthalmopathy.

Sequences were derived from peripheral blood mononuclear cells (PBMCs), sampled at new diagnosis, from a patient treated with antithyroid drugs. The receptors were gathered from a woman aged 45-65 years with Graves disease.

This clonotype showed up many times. The CDR3 region is CASSLGTGFHYGYTF. CDR3 nucleotides: TGTGCCAGCAGTTTAGGGACAGGGTTTCACTATGGCTACACCTTC. The V call is TRBV12-3 or TRBV12-4, the J call TRBJ1-2, with 8 positions matching TRBD1. The CDR3 spans 15 residues. The V gene end was trimmed by 1 base and the J gene end by 3 bases; junction bases not matched to a gene: 4.

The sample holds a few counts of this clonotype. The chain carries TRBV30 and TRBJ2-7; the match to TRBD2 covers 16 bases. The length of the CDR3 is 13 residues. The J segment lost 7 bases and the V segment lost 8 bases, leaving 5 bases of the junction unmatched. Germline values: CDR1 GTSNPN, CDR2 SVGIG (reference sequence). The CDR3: CAGTSGRAQEQYF. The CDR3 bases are TGTGCCGGGACTAGCGGGAGGGCGCAAGAGCAGTACTTC.

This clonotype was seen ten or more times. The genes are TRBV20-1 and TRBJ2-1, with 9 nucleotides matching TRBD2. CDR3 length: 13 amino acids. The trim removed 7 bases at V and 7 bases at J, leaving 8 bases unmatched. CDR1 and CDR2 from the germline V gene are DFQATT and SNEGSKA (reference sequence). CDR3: CSVLAGAGNEQFF. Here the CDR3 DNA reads TGCAGTGTTTTAGCGGGAGCGGGGAATGAGCAGTTCTTC.

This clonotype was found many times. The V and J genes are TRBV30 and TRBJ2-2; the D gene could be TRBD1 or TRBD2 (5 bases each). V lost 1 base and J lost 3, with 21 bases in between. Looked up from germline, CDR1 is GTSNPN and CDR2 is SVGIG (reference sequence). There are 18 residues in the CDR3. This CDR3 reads CAWSANSWDRSYTGELFF. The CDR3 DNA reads TGTGCCTGGAGTGCAAACAGTTGGGACCGATCATACACCGGGGAGCTGTTTTTT.

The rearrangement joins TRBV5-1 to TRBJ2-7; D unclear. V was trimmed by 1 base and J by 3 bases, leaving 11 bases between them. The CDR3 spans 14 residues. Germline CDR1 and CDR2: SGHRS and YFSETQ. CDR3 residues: CASSLFSSGYEQYF. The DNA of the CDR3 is TGCGCCAGCAGCTTGTTTTCCAGTGGCTACGAGCAGTACTTC.

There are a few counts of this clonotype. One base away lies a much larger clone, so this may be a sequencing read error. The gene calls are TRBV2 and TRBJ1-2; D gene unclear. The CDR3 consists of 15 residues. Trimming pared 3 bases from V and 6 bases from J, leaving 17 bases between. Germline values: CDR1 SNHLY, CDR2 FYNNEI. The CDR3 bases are TGTGCCAGCAGTGAGGGCGGCAGTTCAGCTGATGGCTACACCTTC. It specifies CASSEGGSSADGYTF.

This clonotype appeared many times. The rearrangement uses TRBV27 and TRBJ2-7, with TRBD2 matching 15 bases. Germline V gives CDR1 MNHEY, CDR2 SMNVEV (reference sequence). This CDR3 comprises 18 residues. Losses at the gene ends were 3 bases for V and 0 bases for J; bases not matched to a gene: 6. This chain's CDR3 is CASSFTGLAGGPSYEQYF. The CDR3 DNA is TGTGCCAGCAGTTTCACGGGACTAGCGGGAGGCCCCTCCTACGAGCAGTACTTC.

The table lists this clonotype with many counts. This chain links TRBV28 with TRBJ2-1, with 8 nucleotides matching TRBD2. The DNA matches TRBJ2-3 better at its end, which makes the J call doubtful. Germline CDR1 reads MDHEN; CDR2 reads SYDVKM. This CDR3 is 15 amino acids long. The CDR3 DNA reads TGTGCCGCTTCTGGGTTTGCGGGAGGTACGGATACGCAGTATTTT. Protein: CAASGFAGGTDTQYF.

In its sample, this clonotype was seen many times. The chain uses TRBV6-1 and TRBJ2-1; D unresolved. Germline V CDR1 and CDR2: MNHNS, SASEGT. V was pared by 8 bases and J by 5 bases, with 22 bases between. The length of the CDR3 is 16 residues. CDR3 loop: CASPNVGTLSNNEQFF. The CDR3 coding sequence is TGTGCCAGCCCGAATGTGGGAACCCTCTCGAACAATGAGCAGTTCTTC.

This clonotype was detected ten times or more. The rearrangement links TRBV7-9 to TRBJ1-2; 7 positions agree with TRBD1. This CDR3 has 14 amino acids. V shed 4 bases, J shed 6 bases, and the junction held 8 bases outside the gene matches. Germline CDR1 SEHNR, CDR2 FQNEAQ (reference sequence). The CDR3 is CASSSGTVAHGYTF. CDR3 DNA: TGTGCCAGCAGCTCTGGGACAGTTGCCCATGGCTACACCTTC.

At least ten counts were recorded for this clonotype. CDR3 DNA: TGTGCCAGCAGCCCTCCGTGGACAGGGTGGAACATTCAGTACTTC. Protein sequence: CASSPPWTGWNIQYF. This sequence joins TRBV7-9 and TRBJ2-4; 8 bases are shared with TRBD1. The CDR3 sequence is 15 residues long. Germline loops: CDR1 SEHNR, CDR2 FQNEAQ (reference sequence). Trimming cost V 5 bases and J 7 bases; bases outside gene matches: 10.

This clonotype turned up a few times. CDR3 DNA: TGTGCCAGCAGTCCCGATCGATTATACGGGGAGCTGTTTTTT. Translation: CASSPDRLYGELFF. The gene calls are TRBV27 and TRBJ2-2; no clear D. Germline V CDR1 and CDR2: MNHEY, SMNVEV (reference sequence). Deletions cut 5 bases from V and 7 bases from J, with 14 bases between. The CDR3 is 14 amino acids.

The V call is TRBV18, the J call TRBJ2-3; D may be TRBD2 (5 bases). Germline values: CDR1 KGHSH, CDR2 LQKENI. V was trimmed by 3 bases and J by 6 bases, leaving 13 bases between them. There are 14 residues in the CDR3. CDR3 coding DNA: TGTGCCAGCTCACCCAGTAATACGGGGGATACGCAGTATTTT. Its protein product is CASSPSNTGDTQYF. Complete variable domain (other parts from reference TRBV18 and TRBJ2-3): NAGVMQNPRHLVRRRGQEARLRCSPMKGHSHVYWYRQLPEEGLKFMVYLQKENIIDESGMPKERFSAEFPKEGPSILRIQQVVRGDSAAYFCASSPSNTGDTQYFGPGTRLTVL.

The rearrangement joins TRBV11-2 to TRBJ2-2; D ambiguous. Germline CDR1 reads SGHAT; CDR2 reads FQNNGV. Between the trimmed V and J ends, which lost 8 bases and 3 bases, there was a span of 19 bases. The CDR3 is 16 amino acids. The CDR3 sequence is CASPSNYEGDTGELFF. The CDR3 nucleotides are TGTGCCAGCCCCTCGAACTACGAAGGCGACACCGGGGAGCTGTTTTTT.

CDR3 sequence: CASSQSGPRNSPLHF. The CDR3 DNA is TGTGCCAGCAGCCAAAGCGGCCCAAGGAATTCACCCCTCCACTTT. The chain has TRBV3-1 and TRBJ1-6, with D unclear. Trimming removed 2 bases at V and 7 bases at J, with 12 bases between. The CDR3 sequence is 15 residues long. CDR1 is LGHDT and CDR2 is YNNKEL in the germline V gene (reference sequence).

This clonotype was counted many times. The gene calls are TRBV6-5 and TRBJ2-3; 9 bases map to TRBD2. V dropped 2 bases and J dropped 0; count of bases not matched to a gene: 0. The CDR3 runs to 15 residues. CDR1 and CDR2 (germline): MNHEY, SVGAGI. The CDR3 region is CASSYLAGSTDTQYF. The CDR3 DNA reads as TGTGCCAGCAGTTACCTAGCGGGAAGCACAGATACGCAGTATTTT.

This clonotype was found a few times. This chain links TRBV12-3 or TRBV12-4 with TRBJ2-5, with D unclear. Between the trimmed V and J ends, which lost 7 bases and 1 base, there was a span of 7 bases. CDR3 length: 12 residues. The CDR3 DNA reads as TGTGCCAGCAAAGGGATCCAAGAGACCCAGTACTTC. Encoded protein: CASKGIQETQYF.

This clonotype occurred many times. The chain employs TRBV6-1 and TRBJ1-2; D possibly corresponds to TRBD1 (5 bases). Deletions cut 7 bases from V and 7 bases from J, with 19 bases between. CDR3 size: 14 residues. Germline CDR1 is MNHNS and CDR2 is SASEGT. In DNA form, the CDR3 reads TGTGCCAGCATCGGGGGAGGGAGTGGTGGTGGCTACACCTTC. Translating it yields CASIGGGSGGGYTF.

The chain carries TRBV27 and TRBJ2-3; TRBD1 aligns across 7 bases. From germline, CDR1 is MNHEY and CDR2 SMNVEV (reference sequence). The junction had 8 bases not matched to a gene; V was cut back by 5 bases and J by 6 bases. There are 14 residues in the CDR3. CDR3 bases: TGTGCCAGCAGTCACCGACAGGGATCGGATACGCAGTATTTT. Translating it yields CASSHRQGSDTQYF.

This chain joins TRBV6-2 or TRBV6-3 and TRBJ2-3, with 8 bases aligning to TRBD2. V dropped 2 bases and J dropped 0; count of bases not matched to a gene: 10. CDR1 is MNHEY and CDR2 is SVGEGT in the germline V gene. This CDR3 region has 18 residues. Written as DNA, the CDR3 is TGTGCCAGCAGTTACGGGGCGGGAGGAATTCCGAGCACAGATACGCAGTATTTT. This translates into CASSYGAGGIPSTDTQYF.

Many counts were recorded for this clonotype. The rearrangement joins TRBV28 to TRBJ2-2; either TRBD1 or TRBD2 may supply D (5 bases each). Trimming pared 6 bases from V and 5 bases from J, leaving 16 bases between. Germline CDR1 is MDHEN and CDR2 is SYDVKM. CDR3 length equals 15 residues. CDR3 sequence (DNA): TGTGCCAGCAGCCCCGGGGCGTATTTTACCGGGGAGCTGTTTTTT. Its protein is CASSPGAYFTGELFF.

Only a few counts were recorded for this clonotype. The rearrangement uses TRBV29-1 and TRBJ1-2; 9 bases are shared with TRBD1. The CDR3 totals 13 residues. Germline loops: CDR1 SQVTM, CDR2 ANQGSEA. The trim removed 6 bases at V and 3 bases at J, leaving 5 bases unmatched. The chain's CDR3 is CSVAGTGHYGYTF. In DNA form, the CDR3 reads TGCAGCGTCGCCGGGACAGGGCACTATGGCTACACCTTC.

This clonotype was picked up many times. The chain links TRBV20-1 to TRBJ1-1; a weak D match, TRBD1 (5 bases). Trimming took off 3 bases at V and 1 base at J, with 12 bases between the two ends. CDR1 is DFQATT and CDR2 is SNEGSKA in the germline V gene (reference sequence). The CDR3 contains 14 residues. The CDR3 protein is CSASRGARNTEAFF. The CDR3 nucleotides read TGCAGTGCTAGTCGAGGGGCTAGGAACACTGAAGCTTTCTTT.

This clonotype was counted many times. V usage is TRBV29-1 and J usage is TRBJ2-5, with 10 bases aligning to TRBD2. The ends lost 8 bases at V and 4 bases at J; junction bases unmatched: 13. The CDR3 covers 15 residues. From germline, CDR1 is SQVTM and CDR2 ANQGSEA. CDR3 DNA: TGCAGCATTCTATTTGGGACTAGCGAGGGAGAGACCCAGTACTTC. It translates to CSILFGTSEGETQYF.

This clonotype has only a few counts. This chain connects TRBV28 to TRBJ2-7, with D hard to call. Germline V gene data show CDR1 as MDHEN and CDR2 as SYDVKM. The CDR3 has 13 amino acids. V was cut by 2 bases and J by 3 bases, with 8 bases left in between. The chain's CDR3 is CASSLGLYYEQYF. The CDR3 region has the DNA TGTGCCAGCAGTTTAGGGCTGTACTACGAGCAGTACTTC.